This T cell receptor beta chain derives from a study of T cell responses to AZD1222 COVID-19 vaccine. The CDR3 runs 13 residues. Germline CDR1 reads GTSNPN; CDR2 reads SVGIG (reference sequence). V shed 4 bases and J shed 8 bases, with 17 bases lying between them. The table came from immunoSEQ multiplex PCR; TCRdb's copy has only in-frame clones and leaves some out. The sample shows more than 90,000 clones, roughly 84% of them seen only once. The clonotype was recovered from an adult in good health. The starting material was peripheral blood, obtained on day 0 of AZD1222 vaccination. The chain recombines TRBV30 with TRBJ1-2; D is possibly TRBD1 (5 bases). CDR3 bases: TGTGCCTGGACTACAGGAGTGGTTGGCGGCTACACCTTC. This codes for CAWTTGVVGGYTF. The full variable domain, in which reference TRBV30 and TRBJ1-2 provide the parts outside the CDR3, is SQTIHQWPATLVQPVGSPLSLECTVEGTSNPNLYWYRQAAGRGLQLLFYSVGIGQISSEVPQNLSASRPQDRQFILSSKKLLLSDSGFYLCAWTTGVVGGYTFGSGTRLTVV.